This entry lists 31 T cell receptor beta chains sequenced from one sample in a study of T-cell memory formation after mild COVID-19. TCRdb itself ran the 5' RACE reads through MiXCR, one entry per CDR3 protein. Counted here are hundreds of thousands of distinct CDR3 sequences, less than 25% occurring once; the ten biggest clones make up roughly 9.1%. Sequencing was carried out using PBMCs or a T cell subset sorted from them (not recorded which). The source is an adult woman who had mild COVID-19 (a few samples of this study predate the infection). Cell type and time point are not known.

This clonotype occurred many times. This chain connects TRBV18 to TRBJ2-3; D unclear. V lost 3 bases to trimming and J lost 0 bases, with 4 bases between them. Germline-derived CDR1 and CDR2 are KGHSH and LQKENI. The CDR3 contains 13 residues. The CDR3 loop reads CASSPDSTDTQYF. The CDR3 DNA is TGTGCCAGCTCACCGGACAGCACAGATACGCAGTATTTT. Combining the CDR3 with reference TRBV18 and TRBJ2-3 gives the whole variable domain NAGVMQNPRHLVRRRGQEARLRCSPMKGHSHVYWYRQLPEEGLKFMVYLQKENIIDESGMPKERFSAEFPKEGPSILRIQQVVRGDSAAYFCASSPDSTDTQYFGPGTRLTVL.

A few counts support this clonotype. This chain joins TRBV19 and TRBJ1-6, with 7 nucleotides matching TRBD1. V lost 5 bases and J lost 8; bases outside the gene matches: 6. Germline CDR1 is LNHDA and CDR2 is SQIVND (reference sequence). This CDR3 spans 14 amino acids. CDR3 loop: CASSLVRGDSPLHF. CDR3 nucleotide sequence: TGTGCCAGTAGTCTCGTCAGGGGGGATTCACCCCTCCACTTT.

This clonotype occurred a few times. The chain combines TRBV12-3 or TRBV12-4 with TRBJ2-1; tentative D call: TRBD1 (5 bases). Between the trimmed V and J ends, which lost 3 bases and 2 bases, there was a span of 8 bases. This CDR3 has 14 residues. The CDR3 nucleotides are TGTGCCAGCAGTTTTGACAGTGCCTACAATGAGCAGTTCTTC. Residues: CASSFDSAYNEQFF.

The V call is TRBV19, the J call TRBJ2-7; 8 bases line up with TRBD2. V shed 1 base, J shed 7 bases, and the junction held 9 bases outside the gene matches. Germline V CDR1 and CDR2: LNHDA, SQIVND (reference sequence). The CDR3 runs 15 residues. The CDR3 nucleotides are TGTGCCAGTAGTATAGGGCCGGGACTAGTTTATGAGCAGTACTTC. Translation: CASSIGPGLVYEQYF. Drawing the rest from reference TRBV19 and TRBJ2-7, the complete variable domain is DGGITQSPKYLFRKEGQNVTLSCEQNLNHDAMYWYRQDPGQGLRLIYYSQIVNDFQKGDIAEGYSVSREKKESFPLTVTSAQKNPTAFYLCASSIGPGLVYEQYFGPGTRLTVT.

The V gene is TRBV6-6, the J gene TRBJ1-2; D may be TRBD1 (5 bases). Germline V gene lookup returns CDR1 MNHNY and CDR2 SVGAGI (reference sequence). This CDR3 comprises 16 residues. The V end lost 5 bases, the J end lost 6 bases, and 22 bases lay between the germline ends. In nucleotides, the CDR3 is TGTGCCAGCAGTAACTTACTGGGGACGAAAGGGGATGGCTACACCTTC. Translation: CASSNLLGTKGDGYTF.

As to this clonotype: Because the CDR3's place on the DNA is in doubt, the DNA is left out and the CDR3 is given as listed by TCRdb. The V call is TRBV20-1, the J call TRBJ2-1; the listed D gene, TRBD2, was not tested against the DNA. Germline lookup yields CDR1 DFQATT and CDR2 SNEGSKA (reference sequence). The CDR3 spans 20 amino acids, including both terminal residues. The CDR3 loop is CSASTLGLAAPKYSYNEQFF.

This clonotype was seen a few times. V gene TRBV11-1 combines with J gene TRBJ2-7; D unresolved. Germline V gene lookup returns CDR1 SGHAT and CDR2 FQDESV (reference sequence). Trimming took 2 bases from V and 0 from J, leaving 8 bases between them. The CDR3 runs 14 residues. The CDR3 coding sequence is TGTGCCAGCAGCTTAAGGAAAAGCTCCTACGAGCAGTACTTC. Its protein is CASSLRKSSYEQYF.

The sample holds one count of this clonotype. The CDR3 nucleotides are TGCAGCGTTGCCTTGGATACGCAGTATTTT. Translation: CSVALDTQYF. The chain has TRBV29-1 and TRBJ2-3, with unresolved D. CDR1 is SQVTM and CDR2 is ANQGSEA in the germline V gene. This CDR3 has 10 residues. The V gene lost 4 bases and the J gene lost 6 bases, with 5 bases spanning the gap.

The chain carries TRBV12-3 or TRBV12-4 and TRBJ2-7; D gene ambiguous. Trimming removed 5 bases from V and 3 bases from J, with 17 bases in between. CDR3 length: 15 residues. The DNA for the CDR3 is TGTGCCAGCAGTGACCGGGCCAAGCCCCTCTACGAGCAGTACTTC. Its translation is CASSDRAKPLYEQYF.

This clonotype occurred a few times. This chain joins TRBV7-9 and TRBJ1-2; a weak D match, TRBD1 (5 bases). Trimming stripped 3 bases from V and 6 bases from J, with 17 bases between. Germline CDR1 is SEHNR and CDR2 is FQNEAQ (reference sequence). The CDR3 sequence is 15 residues long. CDR3 sequence (DNA): TGTGCCAGCAGCTTGGGGGGGTTCACATGGGATGGCTACACCTTC. The encoded protein is CASSLGGFTWDGYTF.

CDR3 loop: CATSTNFNIGNQPQHF. In DNA form, the CDR3 reads TGTGCCACCAGCACGAACTTCAACATAGGCAATCAGCCCCAGCATTTT. This sequence joins TRBV15 and TRBJ1-5; D not certain. Per germline, CDR1 LNHNV and CDR2 YYDKDF (reference sequence). Trimming removed 4 bases from V and 2 bases from J, with 15 bases in between. This CDR3 contains 16 residues.

This clonotype was picked up a small number of times. J is TRBJ2-5 and V is TRBV3-1; 9 nucleotides match TRBD2. Germline trimming cut 0 bases from V and 7 bases from J; bases unmatched to any gene: 12. In germline, CDR1 is LGHDT, CDR2 YNNKEL (reference sequence). This CDR3 region has 17 residues. DNA of the CDR3: TGTGCCAGCAGCCAAGAGGTTCTAGCGGGACCCCTAGGGACCCAGTACTTC. Protein: CASSQEVLAGPLGTQYF.

The CDR3 here is CATSEGGLGPYQPQHF. Written as DNA, the CDR3 is TGTGCCACCAGTGAGGGGGGGCTGGGTCCCTATCAGCCCCAGCATTTT. The chain recombines TRBV24-1 with TRBJ1-5; TRBD1 might be the D (6 bases). Trimming took 4 bases from V and 5 from J, leaving 17 bases between them. Germline V lookup: CDR1 KGHDR, CDR2 SFDVKD. This CDR3 region has 16 residues.

This clonotype was picked up a small number of times. The chain uses TRBV14 and TRBJ2-5, with D perhaps matching TRBD1 (6 bases). Germline CDR1 reads SGHDN; CDR2 reads FVKESK. The CDR3 covers 12 residues. Trimming stripped 3 bases from V and 6 bases from J, with 8 bases between. The CDR3 sequence: CASSQTGKTQYF. The DNA of the CDR3 is TGTGCCAGCAGCCAGACAGGAAAGACCCAGTACTTC.

V usage is TRBV28 and J usage is TRBJ2-1, with a tentative D call TRBD2 (5 bases). Trimming cost V 8 bases and J 4 bases, with 18 bases left between them. Germline V lookup: CDR1 MDHEN, CDR2 SYDVKM. The CDR3 is 15 amino acids. CDR3 nucleotides: TGTGCCAGCGTAAGTCCAGACTATCGATACAATGAGCAGTTCTTC. This sequence encodes CASVSPDYRYNEQFF.

This clonotype appeared a few times. The chain combines TRBV25-1 with TRBJ2-1, with 9 positions matching TRBD2. After removal of 10 bases from V and 4 bases from J, the junction contained 14 bases not matched to a gene. The CDR3 extends over 16 amino acids. Germline V gene lookup returns CDR1 MGHDK and CDR2 SYGVNS. This chain's CDR3 is CATRAPAGGVYNEQFF. The CDR3, as DNA: TGTGCCACCCGAGCACCAGCGGGGGGAGTATACAATGAGCAGTTCTTC.

This clonotype was observed a handful of times. V is TRBV24-1 and J is TRBJ1-2, with no clear D. CDR1 is KGHDR and CDR2 is SFDVKD in the germline V gene. The CDR3 length is 15 residues. The ends were cut back, 3 bases at V and 4 bases at J, with 14 bases in the middle. The CDR3 DNA is TGTGCCACCAGTGATCCGGACCGGGATGGCTATGGCTACACCTTC. It encodes CATSDPDRDGYGYTF.

The V gene is TRBV20-1, the J gene TRBJ2-3; possible D gene TRBD2, 6 bases. The CDR3 runs to 14 residues. The V gene's germline CDR1 is DFQATT and CDR2 SNEGSKA (reference sequence). With 6 bases removed from V and 0 bases from J, the gap between germline ends came to 13 bases. The CDR3 region is CSAPWDSSTDTQYF. The DNA of the CDR3 is TGCAGTGCCCCTTGGGACTCTAGCACAGATACGCAGTATTTT.

This rearrangement joins TRBV6-1 to TRBJ2-1; 11 bases match TRBD2. V gave up 6 bases and J gave up 8 bases; unmatched junction bases: 6. CDR1 MNHNS and CDR2 SASEGT come from the germline V gene. The CDR3 consists of 14 residues. The CDR3 coding sequence is TGTGCCAGCAGGACCGGGACTAGCGGCGATGAGCAGTTCTTC. Translation: CASRTGTSGDEQFF.

The J gene is TRBJ1-1, the V gene TRBV7-9, with D hard to call. V was shortened by 3 bases and J by 0 bases, with 11 bases between the two germline ends. The germline CDR1 and CDR2 sequences are SEHNR and FQNEAQ (reference sequence). This CDR3 region has 15 residues. The CDR3 protein is CASSFPLRLNTEAFF. The CDR3 nucleotides read TGTGCCAGCAGCTTCCCCTTACGTCTGAACACTGAAGCTTTCTTT.

At least ten counts were recorded for this clonotype. The gene calls are TRBV18 and TRBJ2-3; D possibly matches TRBD1 or TRBD2 (5 bases each). V lost 3 bases and J 1 base, leaving 8 bases between the germline ends. The CDR3 spans 14 residues. Germline V gives CDR1 KGHSH, CDR2 LQKENI. Here the CDR3 reads CASSPRDRTDTQYF. The CDR3 DNA sequence: TGTGCCAGCTCACCCCGGGACCGCACAGATACGCAGTATTTT.

This chain links TRBV7-6 with TRBJ2-7, with TRBD2 as a possible D gene (5 bases). The CDR3 sequence is 14 residues long. Trimming removed 4 bases from V and 3 bases from J, with 13 bases in between. Germline lookup yields CDR1 SGHVS and CDR2 FNYEAQ. The CDR3 DNA is TGTGCCAGCAGCTCCCGGTGGGGAGACTACGAGCAGTACTTC. Translation gives CASSSRWGDYEQYF.

In this sample, this clonotype turned up a few times. V gene TRBV12-3 or TRBV12-4 combines with J gene TRBJ2-7, with 10 positions matching TRBD2. V shed 3 bases, J shed 5 bases, and the junction held 7 bases outside the gene matches. The CDR3 runs 15 residues. The CDR3 DNA is TGTGCCAGCAGTTTTCGGCTAGCGGGAGCCCACGAGCAGTACTTC. Translated, it gives CASSFRLAGAHEQYF.

Here the CDR3 DNA reads TGCAGTGCTAGAAAGGAGGGAGGTTTGAATCAGCCCCAGCATTTT. This encodes CSARKEGGLNQPQHF. V and J are TRBV20-1 and TRBJ1-5; D is unresolved. The CDR3 sequence is 15 residues long. Trimming took off 2 bases at V and 4 bases at J, with 15 bases between the two ends. Germline CDR1 is DFQATT and CDR2 is SNEGSKA (reference sequence).

V is TRBV11-2 and J is TRBJ1-2; D gene unclear. Trimming stripped 1 base from V and 8 bases from J, with 11 bases between. Germline V gene sequence: CDR1 SGHAT, CDR2 FQNNGV. This CDR3 spans 13 amino acids. The CDR3 here is CASSLAEREGYTF. The CDR3 region has the DNA TGTGCCAGCAGCTTAGCGGAAAGGGAAGGCTACACCTTC.

The rearrangement uses TRBV7-9 and TRBJ2-3; 8 bases are shared with TRBD2. Germline V CDR1 and CDR2: SEHNR, FQNEAQ (reference sequence). This CDR3 comprises 17 residues. Trimming took 5 bases from V and 1 from J; bases not matched to a gene: 11. The CDR3 protein is CASSPPTSGRGTDTQYF. CDR3 sequence (DNA): TGTGCCAGCAGCCCCCCCACAAGCGGGAGAGGCACAGATACGCAGTATTTT.

This clonotype was seen ten or more times. The rearrangement uses TRBV5-1 and TRBJ2-1; TRBD2 aligns across 14 bases. This CDR3 comprises 16 residues. V was pared by 4 bases and J by 9 bases, with 9 bases of the junction left unmatched. The germline gives CDR1 SGHRS, CDR2 YFSETQ. The DNA of the CDR3 is TGCGCCAGCAGCACTATGACTAGCGGGGGGGCAAGTGAGCAGTTCTTC. Translation gives CASSTMTSGGASEQFF.

The rearrangement uses TRBV12-3 or TRBV12-4 and TRBJ2-3, with 10 bases identical to TRBD2. V dropped 5 bases and J dropped 2; count of bases not matched to a gene: 7. The CDR3 consists of 16 residues. In nucleotides, the CDR3 is TGTGCCAGCAGTCAGAGTAGCGGGGGGCCCACAGATACGCAGTATTTT. Protein product: CASSQSSGGPTDTQYF.

This clonotype has a handful of counts. The J gene is TRBJ1-2, the V gene TRBV4-3; tentatively, D is TRBD1 (5 bases). Per the germline V gene, CDR1 is LGHNA and CDR2 is YSLEER. The CDR3 spans 15 residues. Trimming pared 0 bases from V and 4 bases from J, leaving 12 bases between. The DNA for the CDR3 is TGCGCCAGCAGCCAAGATTCGGGACTGCTCTATGGCTACACCTTC. Translated, it gives CASSQDSGLLYGYTF.

This sequence joins TRBV12-3 or TRBV12-4 and TRBJ2-1; 8 nucleotides match TRBD2. This CDR3 spans 15 amino acids. J lost 5 bases, V lost 5 bases, and 8 bases had no gene match. CDR3 region: CASSTGTSQNNEQFF. CDR3 DNA: TGTGCCAGCAGTACCGGGACTAGTCAGAACAATGAGCAGTTCTTC.

This clonotype has just a few counts. The chain uses TRBV7-9 and TRBJ2-3; weak D call: TRBD2 (6 bases). The CDR3 is 17 residues long. CDR1 SEHNR and CDR2 FQNEAQ come from the germline V gene (reference sequence). V lost 3 bases and J 1 base, leaving 17 bases between the germline ends. This CDR3 is CASSFPGTSVGTDTQYF. DNA of the CDR3: TGTGCCAGCAGCTTCCCTGGGACTTCGGTCGGCACAGATACGCAGTATTTT. The full variable domain, with the rest looked up from reference TRBV7-9 and TRBJ2-3, is DTGVSQNPRHKITKRGQNVTFRCDPISEHNRLYWYRQTLGQGPEFLTYFQNEAQLEKSRLLSDRFSAERPKGSFSTLEIQRTEQGDSAMYLCASSFPGTSVGTDTQYFGPGTRLTVL.